The TCR beta chain described here comes from a study of radiation and T cells in renal cell carcinoma. The time point was: blood 4 weeks post-SBRT, at nephrectomy. The sample's treatment: 15 Gy SBRT to primary tumor, nephrectomy 4 weeks later. Radiation-treated patients gave blood at baseline, week 2 and week 4. The tumor was a clear cell renal cell carcinoma. The trim removed 3 bases at V and 15 bases at J, leaving 5 bases unmatched. The germline CDR1 and CDR2 sequences are SGHRS and YFSETQ. This CDR3 comprises 13 residues. Findings of the study overall: Top tumor clonotypes rose in blood 2 weeks post-radiation, then contracted.

A single count supports this clone. What it binds is unknown. Measured with immunoSEQ multiplex PCR; TCRdb has only the in-frame clones, and not every one. The data hold approximately 65,000 clones, with approximately 80% observed a single time. The chain combines TRBV5-1 with TRBJ2-1, with 14 bases matching TRBD2. The clonotype was recovered from a man between 60 and 70 years old with renal cell carcinoma. The sample consisted of blood, taken from a patient whose treatment included radiotherapy and nephrectomy. The CDR3 bases are TGCGCCAGCAGCTCGGGACTAGCGGGAGAATGGTTCTTC. Amino acid sequence: CASSSGLAGEWFF.